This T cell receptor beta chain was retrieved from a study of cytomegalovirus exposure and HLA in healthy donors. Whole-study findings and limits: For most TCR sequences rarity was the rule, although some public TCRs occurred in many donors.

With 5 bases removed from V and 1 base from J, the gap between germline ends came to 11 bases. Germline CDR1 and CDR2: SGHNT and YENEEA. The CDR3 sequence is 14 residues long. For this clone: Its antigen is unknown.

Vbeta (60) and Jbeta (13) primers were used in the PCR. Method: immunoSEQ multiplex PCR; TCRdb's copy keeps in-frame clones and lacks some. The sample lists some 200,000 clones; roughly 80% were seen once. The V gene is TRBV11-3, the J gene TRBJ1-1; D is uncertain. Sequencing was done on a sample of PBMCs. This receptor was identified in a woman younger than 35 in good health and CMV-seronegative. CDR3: CASSPAGTNTEAFF. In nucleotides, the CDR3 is TGTGCCAGCAGCCCCGCGGGAACGAACACTGAAGCTTTCTTT.